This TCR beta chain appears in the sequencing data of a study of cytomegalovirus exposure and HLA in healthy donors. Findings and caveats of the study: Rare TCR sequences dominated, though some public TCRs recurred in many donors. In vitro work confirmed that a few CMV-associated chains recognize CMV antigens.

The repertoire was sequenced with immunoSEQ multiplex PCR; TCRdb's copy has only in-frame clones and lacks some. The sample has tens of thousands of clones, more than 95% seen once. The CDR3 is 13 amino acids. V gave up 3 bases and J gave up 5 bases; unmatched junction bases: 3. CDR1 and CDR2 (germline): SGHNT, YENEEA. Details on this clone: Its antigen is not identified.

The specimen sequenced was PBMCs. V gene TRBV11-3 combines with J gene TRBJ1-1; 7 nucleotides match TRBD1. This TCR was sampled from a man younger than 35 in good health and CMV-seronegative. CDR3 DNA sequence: TGTGCCAGCAGCTTCGACAGGGAAACTGAAGCTTTCTTT. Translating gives CASSFDRETEAFF.